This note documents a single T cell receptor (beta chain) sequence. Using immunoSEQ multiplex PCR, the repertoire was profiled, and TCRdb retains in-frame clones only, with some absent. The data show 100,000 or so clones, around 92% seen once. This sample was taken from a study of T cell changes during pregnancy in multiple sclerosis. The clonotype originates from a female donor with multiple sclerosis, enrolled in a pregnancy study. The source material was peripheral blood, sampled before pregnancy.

The CDR3 is CASSLRVAGDSYNEQFF. Written as DNA, the CDR3 is TGCGCCAGCAGCTTGAGGGTAGCGGGCGACTCCTACAATGAGCAGTTCTTC. The gene calls are TRBV5-1 and TRBJ2-1, with 7 bases aligning to TRBD2. This CDR3 comprises 17 residues. Germline V lookup: CDR1 SGHRS, CDR2 YFSETQ. J was trimmed by 0 bases and V by 1 base; bases with no gene match: 7.